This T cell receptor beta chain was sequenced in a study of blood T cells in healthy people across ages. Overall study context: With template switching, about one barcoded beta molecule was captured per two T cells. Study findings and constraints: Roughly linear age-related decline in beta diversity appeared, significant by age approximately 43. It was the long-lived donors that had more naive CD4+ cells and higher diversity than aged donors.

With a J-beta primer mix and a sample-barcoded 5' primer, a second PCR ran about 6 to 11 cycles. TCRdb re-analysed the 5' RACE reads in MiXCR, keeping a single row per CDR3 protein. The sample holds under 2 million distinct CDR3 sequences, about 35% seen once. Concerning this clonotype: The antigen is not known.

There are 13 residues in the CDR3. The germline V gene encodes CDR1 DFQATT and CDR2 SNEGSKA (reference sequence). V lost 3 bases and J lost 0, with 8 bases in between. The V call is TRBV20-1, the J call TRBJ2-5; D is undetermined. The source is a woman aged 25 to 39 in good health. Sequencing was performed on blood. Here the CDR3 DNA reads TGCAGTGCTAGTCGTGGGTACCAAGAGACCCAGTACTTC. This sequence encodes CSASRGYQETQYF.